Reported below is one TCR beta chain. Its antigen remains unidentified. Qualities for individual bases were not recorded, and no much larger clone is one base off. This entry is derived from a study of T cell changes during pregnancy in multiple sclerosis (dated by TCRdb to about 2019). In the study overall: The study looked at changes in the T cell repertoire across pregnancy in women with multiple sclerosis.

Trimming at the junction amounts to 8 bases on V and 14 bases on J, and the germline ends lie 22 bases apart. The CDR3 holds 13 amino acids from the cysteine to the phenylalanine. Of all the DNA, just the CDR3 is kept, 39 bases in frame from base 1. The germline V gene (reference sequence) gives CDR1 as GTSNPN and CDR2 as SVGIG. Receptors were amplified or captured by the immunoSEQ multiplex PCR assay. The immuneACCESS repertoire file appears here via TCRdb, limited to in-frame rearrangements. These files lack a portion of the clones; in checked studies, under half of the deficit traces to unresolved V genes, and the cause of the others is not known. The sample table records about 70,000 clones; about nine tenths of these occur just once. The top ten clonotypes cover around 0.3% of the sample.

The source was CD4+ T cells from peripheral blood mononuclear cells, collected after pregnancy. This sequence uses TRBV30 and TRBJ1-6; TRBD1 is a possible D gene, resting on 5 matching bases. The TCR originated in a female donor with multiple sclerosis, enrolled in a pregnancy study. The DNA reads TGTGCCCTGACAGCGGGGGAAGGTGTGTCCCTCCACTTT. Its coded protein is CALTAGEGVSLHF.